The 26 T cell receptor beta chains presented below share a single source sample, sequenced in a study of early T cells in non-severe SARS-CoV-2 infection. TCRdb independently ran MiXCR on the 5' RACE reads; one entry per CDR3 protein. The sample consists of about 26,000 distinct CDR3 sequences, 4% to 5% of them appearing once. The specimen was whole blood. These receptors were taken from an adult who was a healthcare worker with PCR-confirmed SARS-CoV-2 infection or an uninfected control (not recorded which).

The chain recombines TRBV9 with TRBJ2-5, with D perhaps matching TRBD2 (6 bases). Germline V gene data show CDR1 as SGDLS and CDR2 as YYNGEE. The CDR3 covers 14 residues. V was shortened by 5 bases and J by 0 bases, with 11 bases between the two germline ends. Written as DNA, the CDR3 is TGTGCCAGCAGGTCCGGAGGGTACCAAGAGACCCAGTACTTC. Its translation is CASRSGGYQETQYF. The full variable domain, with the rest looked up from reference TRBV9 and TRBJ2-5, is DSGVTQTPKHLITATGQRVTLRCSPRSGDLSVYWYQQSLDQGLQFLIQYYNGEERAKGNILERFSAQQFPDLHSELNLSSLELGDSALYFCASRSGGYQETQYFGPGTRLLVL.

This clonotype was counted at least ten times. The gene calls are TRBV7-2 and TRBJ2-7; 11 nucleotides line up with TRBD2. The CDR3 loop spans 15 amino acids. With V trimmed by 6 bases and J by 0 bases, 4 bases remained unmatched. CDR1 and CDR2 (germline): SGHTA, FQGNSA. This CDR3 reads CASRRTSGYSYEQYF. The CDR3 region has the DNA TGTGCCAGCAGACGGACTAGCGGGTACTCCTACGAGCAGTACTTC. Filled out from reference TRBV7-2 and TRBJ2-7, the complete variable domain reads GAGVSQSPSNKVTEKGKDVELRCDPISGHTALYWYRQSLGQGLEFLIYFQGNSAPDKSGLPSDRFSAERTGGSVSTLTIQRTQQEDSAVYLCASRRTSGYSYEQYFGPGTRLTVT.

This clonotype occurred many times. V gene TRBV7-9 combines with J gene TRBJ1-1, with D uncertain. The V and J ends lost 6 bases and 1 base respectively, with 9 bases between them. This CDR3 has 13 amino acids. CDR1 is SEHNR, CDR2 FQNEAQ, per germline (reference sequence). The DNA for the CDR3 is TGTGCCAGCAGTTTCACAGCGAACACTGAAGCTTTCTTT. It yields the protein CASSFTANTEAFF. The whole variable domain, filled in from reference TRBV7-9 and TRBJ1-1, reads DTGVSQNPRHKITKRGQNVTFRCDPISEHNRLYWYRQTLGQGPEFLTYFQNEAQLEKSRLLSDRFSAERPKGSFSTLEIQRTEQGDSAMYLCASSFTANTEAFFGQGTRLTVV.

This clonotype was counted ten times or more. This chain joins TRBV4-3 and TRBJ2-1, with 8 bases aligning to TRBD2. The germline CDR1 and CDR2 sequences are LGHNA and YSLEER. CDR3 length equals 18 residues. V lost 1 base, J lost 9 bases, and 17 bases stayed unmatched. As DNA, the CDR3 is TGCGCCAGCAGCCAAGGAATGTGGGCTAGCGGGCGACGTGGTGAGCAGTTCTTC. It translates to CASSQGMWASGRRGEQFF.

By frequency in the sample, this clonotype is medium-sized. The genes are TRBV10-3 and TRBJ2-1; D remains unclear. CDR3 size: 13 residues. Germline CDR1 and CDR2: ENHRY and SYGVKD. V lost 11 bases, J lost 9 bases, and 20 bases lay in between. The CDR3 here is CASSVLRNGEQFF. The CDR3 nucleotides are TGTGCCTCATCGGTTCTTCGGAATGGTGAGCAGTTCTTC.

This clonotype was counted many times. This chain connects TRBV10-3 to TRBJ2-3, with D unclear. From germline, CDR1 is ENHRY and CDR2 SYGVKD. The CDR3 contains 12 residues. Trimming took off 4 bases at V and 4 bases at J, with 6 bases between the two ends. As DNA, the CDR3 is TGTGCCATCAGTGGGAGCGCAGATACGCAGTATTTT. Residues: CAISGSADTQYF.

This clonotype has a count of ten or more. This chain joins TRBV12-3 or TRBV12-4 and TRBJ1-5; D uncertain. This CDR3 region has 13 residues. Trimming took 8 bases from V and 0 from J, leaving 8 bases between them. CDR3 residues: CASHPHSNQPQHF. The DNA for the CDR3 is TGTGCCAGCCACCCCCATAGCAATCAGCCCCAGCATTTT.

This clonotype was detected many times. V and J are TRBV7-8 and TRBJ1-2; D is unclear. Trimming left V 5 bases short and J 0 bases short, with 7 bases between. Germline V lookup: CDR1 SGHVS, CDR2 FQNEAQ. This CDR3 is 13 amino acids long. The CDR3 DNA is TGTGCCAGCAGCGGACGGACTAACTATGGCTACACCTTC. It encodes CASSGRTNYGYTF.

This clonotype was seen ten or more times. The rearrangement links TRBV7-2 to TRBJ2-7, with D unclear. CDR1 SGHTA and CDR2 FQGNSA come from the germline V gene. The CDR3 has 12 residues. V was pared by 5 bases and J by 2 bases, with 7 bases between. The chain's CDR3 is CASSPKPYEQYF. CDR3 bases: TGTGCCAGCAGCCCAAAACCCTACGAGCAGTACTTC.

This clonotype was found a few times. The chain has TRBV4-2 and TRBJ2-1; 7 bases fit TRBD2. Germline CDR1 LGHNA, CDR2 YNFKEQ. The ends lost 0 bases at V and 1 base at J; junction bases unmatched: 3. The CDR3 has 16 amino acids. This CDR3 reads CASSQDWGGSYNEQFF. The CDR3 DNA reads as TGTGCCAGCAGCCAAGATTGGGGGGGATCCTACAATGAGCAGTTCTTC.

This clonotype was seen repeatedly, ten times or more. J is TRBJ2-1 and V is TRBV2; 8 bases align to TRBD1. Per the germline V gene, CDR1 is SNHLY and CDR2 is FYNNEI. This CDR3 is 15 amino acids long. The V segment lost 5 bases and the J segment 4 bases; nucleotides outside the gene matches: 7. Here the CDR3 DNA reads TGTGCCAGCAGTTTCGGACAGGGCCTATACAATGAGCAGTTCTTC. It yields the protein CASSFGQGLYNEQFF.

This clonotype was counted many times. The chain combines TRBV7-9 with TRBJ2-1; D unresolved. The CDR3 is made up of 16 amino acids. Trimming removed 2 bases from V and 0 bases from J, with 11 bases in between. Looked up from germline, CDR1 is SEHNR and CDR2 is FQNEAQ (reference sequence). CDR3 bases: TGTGCCAGCAGCTTAACTAAGCGCAGCTCCTACAATGAGCAGTTCTTC. It translates to CASSLTKRSSYNEQFF.

This clonotype was counted many times. The V call is TRBV29-1, the J call TRBJ2-4; D is perhaps TRBD2 (6 bases). The germline CDR1 and CDR2 sequences are SQVTM and ANQGSEA. This CDR3 contains 15 residues. The germline V and J ends were trimmed by 3 bases and 7 bases, with 19 bases remaining between them. The CDR3 region is CSVENRDSGWNIQYF. Written as DNA, the CDR3 is TGCAGCGTTGAGAACCGGGACTCGGGATGGAACATTCAGTACTTC.

This clonotype was seen only a few times. The chain employs TRBV2 and TRBJ2-1, with TRBD2 as a possible D gene (6 bases). CDR1 is SNHLY and CDR2 is FYNNEI in the germline V gene. Trimming took off 3 bases at V and 4 bases at J, with 10 bases between the two ends. The CDR3 is made up of 14 amino acids. CDR3 nucleotide sequence: TGTGCCAGCAGTGATGTCGGACTATACAATGAGCAGTTCTTC. Amino acid sequence: CASSDVGLYNEQFF.

Many counts were recorded for this clonotype. The rearrangement joins TRBV4-1 to TRBJ2-1, with 8 bases matching TRBD2. Trimming removed 2 bases from V and 9 bases from J; junction bases left unmatched: 9. The CDR3 has 15 amino acids. Germline V gene lookup returns CDR1 MGHRA and CDR2 YSYEKL. CDR3 sequence (DNA): TGCGCCAGCAGCCAAATATTAGCGGGATCGAGTGAGCAGTTCTTC. It is translated as CASSQILAGSSEQFF.

This clonotype was seen at least ten times. The chain has TRBV11-2 and TRBJ2-7, with D possibly called TRBD1 or TRBD2 (5 bases each). Germline V lookup: CDR1 SGHAT, CDR2 FQNNGV. This CDR3 comprises 15 residues. The V end was cut by 1 base, the J end by 1 base, with 11 bases between. The chain's CDR3 is CASSLAEGFSYEQYF. DNA of the CDR3: TGTGCCAGCAGCTTAGCCGAGGGGTTTTCCTACGAGCAGTACTTC.

This clonotype was counted at least ten times. The rearrangement joins TRBV7-2 to TRBJ2-5; D is unresolved. Germline loops: CDR1 SGHTA, CDR2 FQGNSA. The CDR3 is 15 amino acids. V lost 5 bases and J lost 5, with 18 bases in between. The CDR3 region has the DNA TGTGCCAGCAGCCCGACTCGGCTGTCTAAGGAGACCCAGTACTTC. The encoded protein is CASSPTRLSKETQYF. Using reference TRBV7-2 and TRBJ2-5 for the parts outside the CDR3, the full variable domain is GAGVSQSPSNKVTEKGKDVELRCDPISGHTALYWYRQSLGQGLEFLIYFQGNSAPDKSGLPSDRFSAERTGGSVSTLTIQRTQQEDSAVYLCASSPTRLSKETQYFGPGTRLLVL.

This clonotype was seen a few times. The chain is built from TRBV7-9 and TRBJ2-1; 11 bases fit TRBD2. V dropped 4 bases and J dropped 0; count of bases not matched to a gene: 2. The CDR3 spans 16 residues. Germline V gene lookup returns CDR1 SEHNR and CDR2 FQNEAQ (reference sequence). The CDR3 nucleotides read TGTGCCAGCAGCTCCGGGACTAGCGGCTCCTACAATGAGCAGTTCTTC. Residues: CASSSGTSGSYNEQFF.

This clonotype was observed at least ten times. The gene calls are TRBV12-3 or TRBV12-4 and TRBJ1-2, with 9 bases aligning to TRBD1. This CDR3 spans 15 amino acids. J lost 6 bases, V lost 4 bases, and 9 bases had no gene match. The CDR3: CASSSSGTGTNGYTF. CDR3 bases: TGTGCCAGCAGTTCCTCCGGGACAGGGACGAATGGCTACACCTTC.

The rearrangement links TRBV7-2 to TRBJ2-6, with no clear D. The CDR3 sequence is 16 residues long. CDR1 and CDR2 (germline): SGHTA, FQGNSA. Trimming stripped 6 bases from V and 0 bases from J, with 12 bases between. The CDR3 spells CASSYGPSSGANVLTF. CDR3 DNA: TGTGCCAGCAGTTACGGCCCCTCCTCTGGGGCCAACGTCCTGACTTTC.

This clonotype came up a few times. CDR3 DNA: TGTGCCAGCAGTAAGAAACGTTACTCTGGGGCCAACGTCCTGACTTTC. Translating it yields CASSKKRYSGANVLTF. J is TRBJ2-6 and V is TRBV12-3 or TRBV12-4; no clear D gene. The CDR3 spans 16 residues. Trimming stripped 5 bases from V and 0 bases from J, with 11 bases between.

This clonotype was observed many times. The chain recombines TRBV18 with TRBJ1-6; D is perhaps TRBD1 (5 bases). V shed 2 bases and J shed 9 bases, with 20 bases lying between them. Germline CDR1 is KGHSH and CDR2 is LQKENI. The CDR3 has 17 residues. The CDR3 protein is CASSPSTPGSGASPLHF. In DNA form, the CDR3 reads TGTGCCAGCTCACCAAGTACTCCAGGGAGTGGGGCTTCACCCCTCCACTTT. Drawing the rest from reference TRBV18 and TRBJ1-6, the complete variable domain is NAGVMQNPRHLVRRRGQEARLRCSPMKGHSHVYWYRQLPEEGLKFMVYLQKENIIDESGMPKERFSAEFPKEGPSILRIQQVVRGDSAAYFCASSPSTPGSGASPLHFGNGTRLTVT.

J is TRBJ2-7 and V is TRBV3-1; 10 bases agree with TRBD2. This CDR3 is 13 amino acids long. The V segment lost 0 bases and the J segment 13 bases; nucleotides outside the gene matches: 6. Per the germline V gene, CDR1 is LGHDT and CDR2 is YNNKEL (reference sequence). This chain's CDR3 is CASSQDPSGSVYF. CDR3 coding DNA: TGTGCCAGCAGCCAAGATCCTAGCGGGAGCGTCTACTTC.

This clonotype was counted many times. This sequence joins TRBV6-1 and TRBJ1-5, with a weak D call TRBD1 (5 bases). V lost 7 bases and J 6 bases, leaving 13 bases between the germline ends. The germline V gene has CDR1 MNHNS and CDR2 SASEGT. The CDR3 loop spans 13 amino acids. The CDR3 sequence is CASNVGPLQPQHF. The CDR3 DNA sequence: TGTGCCAGCAATGTGGGGCCTCTTCAGCCCCAGCATTTT.

This clonotype was recorded a few times. J is TRBJ2-5 and V is TRBV7-8; D is uncertain. Germline values: CDR1 SGHVS, CDR2 FQNEAQ. The CDR3 loop spans 13 amino acids. Trimming cost V 4 bases and J 0 bases, with 6 bases left between them. The DNA of the CDR3 is TGTGCCAGCAGCTACCCGTACCAAGAGACCCAGTACTTC. It specifies CASSYPYQETQYF.

This clonotype was detected many times. The J gene is TRBJ2-3, the V gene TRBV7-8; 7 bases map to TRBD1. CDR1 is SGHVS, CDR2 FQNEAQ, per germline. The CDR3 is 15 amino acids. After removal of 5 bases from V and 2 bases from J, the junction contained 7 bases not matched to a gene. The CDR3 bases are TGTGCCAGCAGCACCCGACAGGGCTTCACAGATACGCAGTATTTT. Encoded protein: CASSTRQGFTDTQYF.